Here is one T cell receptor beta chain with its context. This sample was included in a study of shared clonotypes between healthy human individuals. Study overall: CD4 naive cells filled three plates per donor, CD4 memory three, CD8 naive two and CD8 memory one.

Several immunoSEQ plates received, in even portions, the genomic DNA of each subset. Libraries were prepared by immunoSEQ multiplex PCR; TCRdb keeps only in-frame clonotypes and omits some of them. The sample holds approximately 1.5 million clones, nearly 99% seen once. CDR3 length: 12 amino acids. The germline V and J ends were trimmed by 6 bases and 3 bases, with 8 bases remaining between them. CDR1 is MDHEN, CDR2 SYDVKM, per germline. This clonotype was obtained from a man younger than 45 in good health. The V gene is TRBV28, the J gene TRBJ1-1; D remains ambiguous. Material for sequencing was naive CD4+ T cells sorted from blood. Described subset: CD45RA+ positively selected. The CDR3 DNA sequence: TGTGCCAGCAGCTTAACGTACACTGAAGCTTTCTTT. Its protein product is CASSLTYTEAFF.